This TCR beta chain emerged from a study of cytomegalovirus exposure and HLA in healthy donors. Study context: About 85 million unique TCR sequences came from HLA-typed donors in an early release.

V gave up 3 bases and J gave up 5 bases; unmatched junction bases: 3. CDR3 size: 14 residues. CDR1 is SEHNR and CDR2 is FQNEAQ in the germline V gene (reference sequence). With 60 Vbeta and 13 Jbeta primers, the PCR was carried out. Per the authors' pipeline: The count from a later analysis was some 81 million unique TCR beta chains, about 9.9 million of them shared. The assay was immunoSEQ multiplex PCR, and TCRdb's table has in-frame clones only and misses some. From that table come the V and J calls and clone size; the DNA was used to work out D and trimming. The sample yields 98,000 or so clones, roughly four fifths seen once.

Sequenced: PBMCs. This sequence was found in a female donor in good health and CMV-seronegative. V and J are TRBV7-9 and TRBJ2-7, with TRBD2 matching over 11 bases. The CDR3 loop is CASSLLAGGHEQYF. The CDR3 bases are TGTGCCAGCAGCTTGCTAGCGGGGGGCCACGAGCAGTACTTC. The full variable domain, its missing parts supplied by reference TRBV7-9 and TRBJ2-7, is DTGVSQNPRHKITKRGQNVTFRCDPISEHNRLYWYRQTLGQGPEFLTYFQNEAQLEKSRLLSDRFSAERPKGSFSTLEIQRTEQGDSAMYLCASSLLAGGHEQYFGPGTRLTVT.